This T cell receptor beta chain was found in a study of metastatic and nonmetastatic thyroid tumors (dated by TCRdb to 2018 to 2020). In the study overall: For patients with malignant and with benign thyroid disease, the researchers compared repertoires between peripheral blood samples and tumor or nodule tissue samples. Overall study outcomes, separate from this receptor: In both blood and tumor samples, TCR beta diversity was reported to be significantly higher in malignant tumors than in benign nodules.

V is cut back by 4 bases and J by 0 bases, with 4 bases in the junction unmatched. The CDR3 spans 15 residues, from the cysteine through the phenylalanine. Here the CDR3 DNA is all that survives: 45 bases in frame from base 1. The library came from PCR. Instrument on record: Illumina HiSeq 4000. High-throughput sequencing was used to profile the TCR beta-chain CDR3 region of every patient. For the original study's pipeline: A classifier to discriminate distant-metastatic papillary thyroid cancer patients was built from CDR3 differences across clinicopathological groups. To measure repertoire diversity the researchers used the Shannon index, while the Morisita-Horn index served to gauge how similar the tumor and blood repertoires were. Using fastp trimming at Q25 and MiXCR clonotype assembly, TCRdb reanalyzed the public sequencing data and kept in-frame beta chains. Here the V and J calls rest on TCRdb's processing, not on the authors' analysis. The sample yields approximately 7,000 clones; over 15% were counted once. The ten largest clones take up 20% to 25% of the sample.

In this sample, this clone turned up many times. Its specific antigen is unknown. Base qualities are not at hand, and no much larger clone is one base apart. Before undergoing thyroid surgery, none of the patients had been given any kind of treatment. Patient clinical samples collected from the early 2010s to the late 2010s were retrospectively analysed using T-cell receptor beta sequencing. The sequencing sample was made of adjacent normal tissue. This receptor was taken from a male donor with papillary thyroid cancer or a benign thyroid nodule (not recorded which). Some clones in this sample may be carry-over from other donors' samples. The sequence joins TRBV12-3 or TRBV12-4 to TRBJ1-1; TRBD1 matches 8 bases in the middle. The nucleotide sequence is TGTGCCAGCAGTTCCCGGACAGGGCTGAACACTGAAGCTTTCTTT. It specifies CASSSRTGLNTEAFF.